Each of the 5 T cell receptor beta chains below was sequenced from the same sample in a study of T cells after yellow fever vaccination. TCRdb recomputed calls from the 5' RACE reads with MiXCR, one row per CDR3 protein. The sample lists about 580,000 distinct CDR3 sequences, about 15% occurring once. This sample comprised PBMCs, obtained more than 4 days after the first yellow fever vaccination. These receptors came from a man aged 18 to 30 who received the YFV17D yellow fever vaccine.

The gene calls are TRBV5-1 and TRBJ2-6; possible D gene TRBD1, 5 bases. Germline values: CDR1 SGHRS, CDR2 YFSETQ. The CDR3 contains 16 residues. V lost 4 bases and J lost 4, with 15 bases in between. The CDR3 DNA follows: TGCGCCAGCAGCCTCCGACAGTCCGCGGGGGCCAACGTCCTGACTTTC. This encodes CASSLRQSAGANVLTF.

The rearrangement uses TRBV5-1 and TRBJ1-2, with TRBD1 as a possible D gene (5 bases). The germline V gene has CDR1 SGHRS and CDR2 YFSETQ. Trimming removed 4 bases at V and 1 base at J, with 11 bases between. The CDR3 is 14 residues long. The CDR3 nucleotides read TGCGCCAGCAGCCACGACGGGGGTAACTATGGCTACACCTTC. As protein: CASSHDGGNYGYTF.

The chain recombines TRBV12-3 or TRBV12-4 with TRBJ1-1, with D maybe TRBD1 (5 bases). The V and J ends lost 2 bases and 6 bases respectively, with 19 bases between them. This CDR3 has 16 residues. The CDR3 DNA follows: TGTGCCAGCAGTTTATGGGCCCCTACAGGACCCGCTGAAGCTTTCTTT. This gives the protein CASSLWAPTGPAEAFF.

The chain couples TRBV4-1 to TRBJ2-3; D not resolved. Trimming stripped 2 bases from V and 3 bases from J, with 12 bases between. This CDR3 comprises 15 residues. The germline V gene encodes CDR1 MGHRA and CDR2 YSYEKL. In DNA, the CDR3 is TGCGCCAGCAGCCAAATTGGTTCGAGGACAGATACGCAGTATTTT. This gives the protein CASSQIGSRTDTQYF.

The J gene is TRBJ2-7, the V gene TRBV16, with 9 bases that match TRBD1. Germline V lookup: CDR1 KGHSY, CDR2 FQNENV. J gave up 7 bases and V 3 bases, and 7 bases lay outside the gene matches. The length of the CDR3 is 14 residues. The CDR3 coding sequence is TGTGCCAGCAGCCAGGGGACAGGGATAAGGGAGCAGTACTTC. As protein: CASSQGTGIREQYF.